These 7 T cell receptor beta chains came from one sample sequenced in a study of vaccination effects on CD4 cells after COVID-19. TCRdb keeps only in-frame clones here, not all; method: immunoSEQ multiplex PCR. The sample carries 25,000 to 35,000 clones, roughly 82% recorded once. These receptors' targets are unknown. Pools of viral peptides were used by the ViraFEST assay to expand antigen-specific CD4+ T cells ahead of sequencing. At the end of 9 to 11 days of culture, CD4+ T cells were isolated. Participants were given two doses of BNT162b2 or mRNA-1273 vaccine. The sample here was CD4+ T cells from PBMCs cultured with HCoV-NL63 spike peptides, taken after COVID-19 vaccination. These receptors were obtained from a human donor who received a COVID-19 vaccine. Some clones in this sample may be carry-over from other donors' samples.

This clone has only one observation. CDR3 sequence (DNA): TGCGCCAGCAGCCCCCGGGTCCAAGAGACCCAGTACTTC. Its translation is CASSPRVQETQYF. The gene calls are TRBV5-1 and TRBJ2-5; no clear D gene. Looked up from germline, CDR1 is SGHRS and CDR2 is YFSETQ. The CDR3 is 13 residues long. V lost 4 bases to trimming and J lost 1 base, with 8 bases between them.

This chain links TRBV28 with TRBJ1-2, with 8 bases fitting TRBD1. J lost 5 bases, V lost 5 bases, and 7 bases had no gene match. The CDR3 loop spans 14 amino acids. Germline V gene data show CDR1 as MDHEN and CDR2 as SYDVKM. DNA for the CDR3: TGTGCCAGCAGTAGGGCAGGGGGCGGTTATGGCTACACCTTC. This codes for CASSRAGGGYGYTF.

The chain recombines TRBV6-5 with TRBJ1-2; D perhaps matches TRBD1 (5 bases). The CDR3 covers 14 residues. Germline assignment: CDR1 MNHEY and CDR2 SVGAGI. V lost 7 bases, J lost 4 bases, and 16 bases lay in between. CDR3 sequence (DNA): TGTGCCAGCATACGGGACTCCGGACCCTATGGCTACACCTTC. Encoded protein: CASIRDSGPYGYTF.

This sequence joins TRBV7-8 and TRBJ2-7, with D hard to call. Germline assignment: CDR1 SGHVS and CDR2 FQNEAQ. The CDR3 is made up of 15 amino acids. Trimming removed 2 bases at V and 0 bases at J, with 11 bases between. The CDR3 loop reads CASSLSHPSSYEQYV. CDR3 in DNA: TGTGCCAGCAGCTTAAGTCACCCCAGCTCCTACGAGCAGTACGTC.

J is TRBJ2-5 and V is TRBV7-8; TRBD2 aligns across 9 bases. The germline CDR1 and CDR2 sequences are SGHVS and FQNEAQ. Trimming took 2 bases from V and 5 from J; bases not matched to a gene: 3. The CDR3 runs 14 residues. CDR3 sequence reads: CASSLYAGGETQYF. CDR3 coding DNA: TGTGCCAGCAGCTTATATGCGGGGGGGGAGACCCAGTACTTC.

The genes are TRBV6-6 and TRBJ1-2, with unresolved D. This CDR3 has 15 residues. The V gene's germline CDR1 is MNHNY and CDR2 SVGAGI (reference sequence). V was shortened by 2 bases and J by 1 base, with 11 bases between the two germline ends. In DNA form, the CDR3 reads TGTGCCAGCAGTTACCCACCACAACTTAACTATGGCTACACCTTC. Residues: CASSYPPQLNYGYTF.

The rearrangement uses TRBV7-2 and TRBJ2-1, with no clear D. CDR3 length equals 14 residues. The germline gives CDR1 SGHTA, CDR2 FQGNSA. Trimming shortened V by 3 bases and J by 2 bases, and 8 bases separated the two germline ends. CDR3: CASSFSETYNEQFF. CDR3 DNA: TGTGCCAGCAGCTTCTCAGAAACCTACAATGAGCAGTTCTTC. The whole variable domain, remainder taken from reference TRBV7-2 and TRBJ2-1, is GAGVSQSPSNKVTEKGKDVELRCDPISGHTALYWYRQSLGQGLEFLIYFQGNSAPDKSGLPSDRFSAERTGGSVSTLTIQRTQQEDSAVYLCASSFSETYNEQFFGPGTRLTVL.